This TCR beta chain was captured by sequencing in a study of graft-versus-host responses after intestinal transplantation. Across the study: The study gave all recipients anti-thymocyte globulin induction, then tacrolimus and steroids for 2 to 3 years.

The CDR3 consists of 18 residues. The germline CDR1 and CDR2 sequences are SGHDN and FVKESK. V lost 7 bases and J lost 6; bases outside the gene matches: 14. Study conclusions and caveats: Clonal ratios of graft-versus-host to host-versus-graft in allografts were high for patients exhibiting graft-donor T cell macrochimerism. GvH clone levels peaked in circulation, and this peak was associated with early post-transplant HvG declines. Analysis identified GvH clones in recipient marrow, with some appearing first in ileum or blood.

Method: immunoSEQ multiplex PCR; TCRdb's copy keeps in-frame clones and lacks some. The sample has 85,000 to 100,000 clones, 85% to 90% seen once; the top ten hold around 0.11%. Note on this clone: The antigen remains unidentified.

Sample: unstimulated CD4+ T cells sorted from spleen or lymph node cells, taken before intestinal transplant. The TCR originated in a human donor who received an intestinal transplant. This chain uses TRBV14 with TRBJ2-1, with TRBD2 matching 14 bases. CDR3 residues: CASTPGTSGGYNLNEQFF. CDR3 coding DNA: TGTGCCAGCACCCCCGGGACTAGCGGGGGTTATAACCTCAATGAGCAGTTCTTC.